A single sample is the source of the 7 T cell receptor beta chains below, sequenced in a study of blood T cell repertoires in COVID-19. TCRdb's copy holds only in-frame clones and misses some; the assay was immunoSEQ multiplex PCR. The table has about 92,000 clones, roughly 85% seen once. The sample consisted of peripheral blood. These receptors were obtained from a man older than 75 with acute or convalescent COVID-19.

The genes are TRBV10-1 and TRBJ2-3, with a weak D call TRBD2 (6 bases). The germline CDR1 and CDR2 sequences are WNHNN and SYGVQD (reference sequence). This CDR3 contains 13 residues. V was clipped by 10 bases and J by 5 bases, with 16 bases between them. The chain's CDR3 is CATSAAAGDTQYF. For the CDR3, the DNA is TGCGCCACCTCGGCGGCAGCGGGAGATACGCAGTATTTT.

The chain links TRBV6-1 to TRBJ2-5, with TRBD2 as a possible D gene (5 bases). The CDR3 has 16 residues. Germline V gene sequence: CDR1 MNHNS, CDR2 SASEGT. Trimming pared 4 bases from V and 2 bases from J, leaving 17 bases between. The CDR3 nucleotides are TGTGCCAGCAGTGGACCCCTGACGGGAAGTCAAGAGACCCAGTACTTC. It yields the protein CASSGPLTGSQETQYF.

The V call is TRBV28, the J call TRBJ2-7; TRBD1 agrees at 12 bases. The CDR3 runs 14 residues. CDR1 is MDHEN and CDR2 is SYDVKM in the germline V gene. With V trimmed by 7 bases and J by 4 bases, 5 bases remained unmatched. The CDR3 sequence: CASTRGQGAYEQYF. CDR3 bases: TGTGCCAGCACTCGGGGACAGGGGGCTTACGAGCAGTACTTC.

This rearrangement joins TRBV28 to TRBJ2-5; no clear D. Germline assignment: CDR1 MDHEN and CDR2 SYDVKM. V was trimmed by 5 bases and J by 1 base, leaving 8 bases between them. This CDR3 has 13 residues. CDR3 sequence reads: CASSPVLQETQYF. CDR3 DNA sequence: TGTGCCAGCAGTCCCGTCCTCCAAGAGACCCAGTACTTC. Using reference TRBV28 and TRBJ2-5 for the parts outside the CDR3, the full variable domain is DVKVTQSSRYLVKRTGEKVFLECVQDMDHENMFWYRQDPGLGLRLIYFSYDVKMKEKGDIPEGYSVSREKKERFSLILESASTNQTSMYLCASSPVLQETQYFGPGTRLLVL.

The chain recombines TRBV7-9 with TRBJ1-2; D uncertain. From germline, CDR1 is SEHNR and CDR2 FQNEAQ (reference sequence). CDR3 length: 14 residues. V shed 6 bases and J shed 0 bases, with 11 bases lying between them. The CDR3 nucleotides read TGTGCCAGCAGGAATACAAGCGCTAACTATGGCTACACCTTC. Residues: CASRNTSANYGYTF.

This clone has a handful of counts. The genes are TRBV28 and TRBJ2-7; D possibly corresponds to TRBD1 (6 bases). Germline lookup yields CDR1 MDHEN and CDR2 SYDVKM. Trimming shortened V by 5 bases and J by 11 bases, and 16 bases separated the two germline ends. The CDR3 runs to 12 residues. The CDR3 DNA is TGTGCCAGCAGTCAAACCAGGCAGGGGAAGTACTTC. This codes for CASSQTRQGKYF.

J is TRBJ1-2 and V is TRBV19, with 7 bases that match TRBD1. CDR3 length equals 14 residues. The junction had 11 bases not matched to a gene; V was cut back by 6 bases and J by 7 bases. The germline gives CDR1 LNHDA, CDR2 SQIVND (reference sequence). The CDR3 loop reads CASRIRQGKGGYTF. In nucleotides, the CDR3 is TGTGCCAGTAGAATTCGACAGGGTAAGGGTGGCTACACCTTC.